The 19 T cell receptor beta chains below were found in one sample sequenced in a study of cytomegalovirus exposure and HLA in healthy donors. Use of 60 Vbeta and 13 Jbeta primers characterized the PCR. TCRdb's copy holds only in-frame clones and misses some; the assay was immunoSEQ multiplex PCR. In the table there are 90,000 to 100,000 clones, roughly 63% of which are singletons. Sequenced sample: PBMCs. The receptors derive from a boy between 5 and 17 years old in good health and CMV-seropositive.

The V call is TRBV5-1, the J call TRBJ1-1; D remains unclear. The V and J ends lost 0 bases and 1 base respectively, with 7 bases between them. Germline lookup yields CDR1 SGHRS and CDR2 YFSETQ. This CDR3 spans 14 amino acids. The CDR3 loop is CASSLGLRNTEAFF. CDR3 coding DNA: TGCGCCAGCAGCTTGGGTTTGCGGAACACTGAAGCTTTCTTT.

The V and J genes are TRBV14 and TRBJ2-3; TRBD2 aligns across 7 bases. The J segment lost 2 bases and the V segment lost 2 bases, leaving 13 bases of the junction unmatched. Germline V gene data show CDR1 as SGHDN and CDR2 as FVKESK. The length of the CDR3 is 18 residues. The CDR3 region is CASSQFVSLAENTDTQYF. The CDR3 DNA reads TGTGCCAGCAGCCAATTTGTTTCGCTAGCGGAAAACACAGATACGCAGTATTTT.

This sequence joins TRBV10-1 and TRBJ1-1, with D unresolved. The CDR3 is made up of 13 amino acids. V dropped 3 bases and J dropped 1 base, with 6 bases sitting between them. Germline CDR1 reads WNHNN; CDR2 reads SYGVQD (reference sequence). In DNA form, the CDR3 reads TGCGCCAGCAGTGATGGAGAGAACACTGAAGCTTTCTTT. Its protein is CASSDGENTEAFF.

As concerns this clone: An end of the junction does not agree with germline; a read error may underlie this. This sequence joins TRBV4-2 and TRBJ1-5; no clear D gene. CDR3 length: 17 residues. In germline, CDR1 is LGHNA, CDR2 YNFKEQ. The CDR3 loop is CASSQGVGPSKTQPQNF. The CDR3 DNA reads TGTGCCAGCAGCCAAGGGGTTGGCCCAAGTAAGACTCAGCCCCAGAATTTT.

The CDR3 spells CASSYSSGRVIYGYTF. The CDR3 coding sequence is TGTGCCAGCAGTTACTCGTCTGGCAGGGTTATCTATGGCTACACCTTC. The rearrangement joins TRBV6-5 to TRBJ1-2; possible D gene TRBD1, 5 bases. The CDR3 has 16 residues. Trimming pared 0 bases from V and 4 bases from J, leaving 15 bases between. Germline lookup yields CDR1 MNHEY and CDR2 SVGAGI.

This rearrangement joins TRBV19 to TRBJ2-1; TRBD2 agrees at 8 bases. CDR1 and CDR2 (germline): LNHDA, SQIVND (reference sequence). The CDR3 sequence is 17 residues long. Trimming cost V 1 base and J 7 bases; bases outside gene matches: 12. CDR3 bases: TGTGCCAGTAGTATAGGGGTTGAGCGGGAGACAACAAATGAGCAGTTCTTC. Translating it yields CASSIGVERETTNEQFF. Combining the CDR3 with reference TRBV19 and TRBJ2-1 gives the whole variable domain DGGITQSPKYLFRKEGQNVTLSCEQNLNHDAMYWYRQDPGQGLRLIYYSQIVNDFQKGDIAEGYSVSREKKESFPLTVTSAQKNPTAFYLCASSIGVERETTNEQFFGPGTRLTVL.

The sample holds one count of this clone. The chain employs TRBV29-1 and TRBJ1-1, with 7 bases lining up with TRBD1. V gave up 7 bases and J gave up 1 base; unmatched junction bases: 6. CDR1 is SQVTM, CDR2 ANQGSEA, per germline. The CDR3 length is 13 residues. CDR3 protein: CSARGQWNTEAFF. The CDR3 DNA reads TGCAGCGCCCGGGGACAGTGGAACACTGAAGCTTTCTTT.

This clone was recorded once. The chain couples TRBV28 to TRBJ1-1, with 9 bases identical to TRBD1. This CDR3 is 17 amino acids long. V dropped 10 bases and J dropped 4; count of bases not matched to a gene: 19. Germline V lookup: CDR1 MDHEN, CDR2 SYDVKM. The CDR3 loop is CATAPGQGKIGATEAFF. CDR3 sequence (DNA): TGTGCCACTGCTCCGGGACAGGGAAAGATCGGGGCCACTGAAGCTTTCTTT. The whole variable domain, filled in from reference TRBV28 and TRBJ1-1, reads DVKVTQSSRYLVKRTGEKVFLECVQDMDHENMFWYRQDPGLGLRLIYFSYDVKMKEKGDIPEGYSVSREKKERFSLILESASTNQTSMYLCATAPGQGKIGATEAFFGQGTRLTVV.

This chain uses TRBV28 with TRBJ2-3, with 10 bases fitting TRBD2. V lost 3 bases, J lost 8 bases, and 14 bases stayed unmatched. In germline, CDR1 is MDHEN, CDR2 SYDVKM. This CDR3 spans 17 amino acids. CDR3 sequence (DNA): TGTGCCAGCAGTTTGTATAGCGGGGGGTCCCGGTCAGGTACGCAGTATTTT. Its protein product is CASSLYSGGSRSGTQYF.

A few counts support this clone. The rearrangement joins TRBV28 to TRBJ2-1, with D possibly being TRBD2 (6 bases). Trimming left V 5 bases short and J 7 bases short, with 21 bases between. The CDR3 runs to 16 residues. CDR1 MDHEN and CDR2 SYDVKM come from the germline V gene. CDR3 DNA sequence: TGTGCCAGCAGTCCCCGGGGCGGGGTGGGTTGGAATGAGCAGTTCTTC. Its protein product is CASSPRGGVGWNEQFF.

The rearrangement uses TRBV14 and TRBJ2-3; no definite D call. The CDR3 contains 17 residues. The germline CDR1 and CDR2 sequences are SGHDN and FVKESK. V dropped 1 base and J dropped 4 bases, with 18 bases sitting between them. The CDR3 protein is CASSQGRYAAVADTQYF. The CDR3 DNA sequence: TGTGCCAGCAGCCAAGGCCGGTATGCGGCTGTAGCAGATACGCAGTATTTT.

The chain recombines TRBV2 with TRBJ2-3; D uncertain. V was trimmed by 4 bases and J by 5 bases, leaving 7 bases between them. This CDR3 is 12 amino acids long. CDR1 and CDR2 (germline): SNHLY, FYNNEI. CDR3 loop: CASSVYVDTQYF. As DNA, the CDR3 is TGTGCCAGCAGTGTATATGTAGATACGCAGTATTTT.

V gene TRBV29-1 combines with J gene TRBJ1-2; D is unclear. The germline CDR1 and CDR2 sequences are SQVTM and ANQGSEA. Trimming shortened V by 7 bases and J by 0 bases, and 15 bases separated the two germline ends. This CDR3 has 14 amino acids. CDR3 region: CSATPYGANYGYTF. The CDR3 DNA reads as TGCAGCGCCACTCCCTACGGGGCTAACTATGGCTACACCTTC.

This clone was seen a few times. The rearrangement uses TRBV2 and TRBJ1-1, with D possibly TRBD1 on 5 matching bases. The CDR3 is made up of 17 amino acids. Germline CDR1 and CDR2: SNHLY and FYNNEI. With 0 bases removed from V and 4 bases from J, the gap between germline ends came to 18 bases. The CDR3 loop is CASSEASSAGSTTEAFF. DNA of the CDR3: TGTGCCAGCAGTGAAGCCTCGAGTGCAGGGTCTACCACTGAAGCTTTCTTT. Full variable domain (remainder filled in from reference TRBV2 and TRBJ1-1): EPEVTQTPSHQVTQMGQEVILRCVPISNHLYFYWYRQILGQKVEFLVSFYNNEISEKSEIFDDQFSVERPDGSNFTLKIRSTKLEDSAMYFCASSEASSAGSTTEAFFGQGTRLTVV.

CDR3 in amino acids: CASSDGAGQGRNTEAFF. Written as DNA, the CDR3 is TGTGCCAGCAGTGATGGGGCAGGCCAAGGTAGGAACACTGAAGCTTTCTTT. The genes are TRBV6-1 and TRBJ1-1; D might be TRBD1 (5 bases). Germline V gene sequence: CDR1 MNHNS, CDR2 SASEGT. V lost 3 bases and J lost 1, with 18 bases in between. The CDR3 contains 17 residues.

With regard to this clone: Other nucleotide sequences in the sample specify the same CDR3. V gene TRBV6-5 combines with J gene TRBJ1-6; D gene ambiguous. The V and J ends lost 0 bases and 2 bases respectively, with 5 bases between them. The CDR3 runs 15 residues. Germline V gene sequence: CDR1 MNHEY, CDR2 SVGAGI. This CDR3 is CASSYSQPYNSPLHF. In DNA form, the CDR3 reads TGTGCCAGCAGTTACTCACAGCCCTATAATTCACCCCTCCACTTT.

The rearrangement uses TRBV5-4 and TRBJ2-5; a weak D match, TRBD1 (6 bases). The CDR3 is made up of 15 amino acids. In germline, CDR1 is SGHNT, CDR2 YYREEE (reference sequence). The V and J ends lost 6 bases and 2 bases respectively, with 17 bases between them. CDR3 sequence (DNA): TGTGCCAGCAAAGCCTCGACAGGCCCGCAAGAGACCCAGTACTTC. Translating gives CASKASTGPQETQYF. Full variable domain (remainder filled in from reference TRBV5-4 and TRBJ2-5): ETGVTQSPTHLIKTRGQQVTLRCSSQSGHNTVSWYQQALGQGPQFIFQYYREEENGRGNFPPRFSGLQFPNYSSELNVNALELDDSALYLCASKASTGPQETQYFGPGTRLLVL.

This chain links TRBV5-1 with TRBJ2-7; TRBD2 matches at 12 bases. Trimming took 4 bases from V and 6 from J; bases not matched to a gene: 17. The CDR3 extends over 18 amino acids. The germline V gene encodes CDR1 SGHRS and CDR2 YFSETQ. The CDR3 reads CASSVYTSGLAGGGEQYF. Written as DNA, the CDR3 is TGCGCCAGCAGCGTATACACAAGCGGGCTAGCGGGAGGGGGCGAGCAGTACTTC. Filled out from reference TRBV5-1 and TRBJ2-7, the complete variable domain reads KAGVTQTPRYLIKTRGQQVTLSCSPISGHRSVSWYQQTPGQGLQFLFEYFSETQRNKGNFPGRFSGRQFSNSRSEMNVSTLELGDSALYLCASSVYTSGLAGGGEQYFGPGTRLTVT.

V gene TRBV29-1 combines with J gene TRBJ2-1, with 7 bases matching TRBD1. The CDR3 has 12 amino acids. In germline, CDR1 is SQVTM, CDR2 ANQGSEA. CDR3 nucleotides: TGCAGGACGGGACAGCCTGGAGGTGAGCAGTTCTTC. Protein product: CRTGQPGGEQFF.